These T cell receptor beta chains were read from a single sample in a study of cytomegalovirus exposure and HLA in healthy donors. Only in-frame clones appear in the TCRdb table, and some are missing; sequencing was by immunoSEQ multiplex PCR. The profile shows roughly 120,000 clones, about 93% of them singletons. The specimen was PBMCs. All receptors derive from a woman younger than 30 in good health and CMV-seronegative. Both conserved end residues are part of each CDR3. The D gene is left open where the match is weak. A clone size is listed for some rows: how often the clone was seen (once, few, many), or a class if it is expanded.

CDR3nt: TGTGCCAGCAGAACGGGACTAGCGACTAGCACAGATACGCAGTATTTT
CDR3aa: CASRTGLATSTDTQYF
j_gene: TRBJ2-3
v_gene: TRBV28
d_gene: TRBD2
len: 16
abundance: NA

CDR3nt: TGTGCCAGCAGCTTAGGTTCTTCTCGGGAGACCCAGTACTTC
CDR3aa: CASSLGSSRETQYF
j_gene: TRBJ2-5
v_gene: TRBV7-6
d_gene: NA
len: 14
abundance: NA

CDR3nt: TGTGCCAGCAGCTCTAGTGGTCAGCCCCAGCATTTT
CDR3aa: CASSSSGQPQHF
j_gene: TRBJ1-5
v_gene: TRBV13
d_gene: NA
len: 12
abundance: NA

CDR3nt: TGTGCCAGCAGACGATCCGGGACACCGACAGCTTTCTTT
CDR3aa: CASRRSGTPTAFF
j_gene: TRBJ1-1
v_gene: TRBV28
d_gene: NA
len: 13
abundance: NA

CDR3nt: TGTGCCAGCAGCTGGGGGGACTACACTACCAATGAGCAGTTCTTC
CDR3aa: CASSWGDYTTNEQFF
j_gene: TRBJ2-1
v_gene: TRBV7-6
d_gene: TRBD2
len: 15
abundance: once

CDR3nt: TGCGCCAGCAGCCGAGCGGGGGGCACCACAGATACGCAGTATTTT
CDR3aa: CASSRAGGTTDTQYF
j_gene: TRBJ2-3
v_gene: TRBV5-1
d_gene: TRBD2
len: 15
abundance: NA

CDR3nt: TGTGCCAGCAGCGTAAGCGGAAACAATGAGCAGTTCTTC
CDR3aa: CASSVSGNNEQFF
j_gene: TRBJ2-1
v_gene: TRBV9
d_gene: NA
len: 13
abundance: NA

CDR3nt: TGTGCCAGCAGTCCCGGGGGGGGCTACGAGCAGTACTTC
CDR3aa: CASSPGGGYEQYF
j_gene: TRBJ2-7
v_gene: TRBV28
d_gene: TRBD2
len: 13
abundance: NA

CDR3nt: TGTGCCTGGACGCGGGGTCCGGCGCTGTTTTTT
CDR3aa: CAWTRGPALFF
j_gene: TRBJ2-2
v_gene: TRBV2
d_gene: NA
len: 11
abundance: NA

CDR3nt: TGTGCCTCACACAGGGGTTCATATGGCTACACCTTC
CDR3aa: CASHRGSYGYTF
j_gene: TRBJ1-2
v_gene: TRBV30
d_gene: TRBD1
len: 12
abundance: NA

CDR3nt: TGTGCCAGCAGCGGCCCGGGAGGAACCACAGATACGCAGTATTTT
CDR3aa: CASSGPGGTTDTQYF
j_gene: TRBJ2-3
v_gene: TRBV9
d_gene: TRBD2
len: 15
abundance: NA

CDR3nt: TGCAGCGTTGAAGTTCGGGCTAACTATGGCTACACCTTC
CDR3aa: CSVEVRANYGYTF
j_gene: TRBJ1-2
v_gene: TRBV29-1
d_gene: NA
len: 13
abundance: NA

CDR3nt: TGTGCCAGCAGCCTGGGACAGACAGGTACCGGGGAGCTGTTTTTT
CDR3aa: CASSLGQTGTGELFF
j_gene: TRBJ2-2
v_gene: TRBV11-3
d_gene: TRBD1
len: 15
abundance: once

CDR3nt: TGTGCCAGCAGGCCGGGACTGGATAACAATGAGCAGTTCTTC
CDR3aa: CASRPGLDNNEQFF
j_gene: TRBJ2-1
v_gene: TRBV9
d_gene: NA
len: 14
abundance: NA

CDR3nt: TGCGCCAGCAGGATCACAGCAACTAATGAAAAACTGTTTTTT
CDR3aa: CASRITATNEKLFF
j_gene: TRBJ1-4
v_gene: TRBV5-1
d_gene: NA
len: 14
abundance: NA

CDR3nt: TGTGCCAGCAGTTTATGGGGGGCGCAGACTGAAGCTTTCTTT
CDR3aa: CASSLWGAQTEAFF
j_gene: TRBJ1-1
v_gene: TRBV28
d_gene: NA
len: 14
abundance: NA

CDR3nt: TGTGCCAGCAGCTTGGGACAGTTGAACACTGAAGCTTTCTTT
CDR3aa: CASSLGQLNTEAFF
j_gene: TRBJ1-1
v_gene: TRBV28
d_gene: TRBD1
len: 14
abundance: NA

CDR3nt: TGTGCCAGCTCACCGGTTAGCGGGAGTAATGAGCAGTTCTTC
CDR3aa: CASSPVSGSNEQFF
j_gene: TRBJ2-1
v_gene: TRBV18
d_gene: TRBD2
len: 14
abundance: NA

CDR3nt: TGTGCCAGCAGCGACGGGTCAACGGATGGCTACACCTTC
CDR3aa: CASSDGSTDGYTF
j_gene: TRBJ1-2
v_gene: TRBV2
d_gene: NA
len: 13
abundance: NA

CDR3nt: TGTGCCAGCAGCCCAACTGGGACTAGCCAGTTCTTC
CDR3aa: CASSPTGTSQFF
j_gene: TRBJ2-1
v_gene: TRBV7-9
d_gene: TRBD2
len: 12
abundance: NA

CDR3nt: TGTGCCAGTAGTATAGAATACGGTCTAGCGGGCTACGAGCAGTACTTC
CDR3aa: CASSIEYGLAGYEQYF
j_gene: TRBJ2-7
v_gene: TRBV19
d_gene: TRBD2
len: 16
abundance: NA

CDR3nt: TGTGCCAGCAGTTTATATCGTCCTAGCGGGAGGTCTACCTACAATGAGCAGTTCTTC
CDR3aa: CASSLYRPSGRSTYNEQFF
j_gene: TRBJ2-1
v_gene: TRBV27
d_gene: TRBD2
len: 19
abundance: NA

CDR3nt: TGTGCCAGTAGTACCCTAGCGGGAGGATCCAATGAGCAGTTCTTC
CDR3aa: CASSTLAGGSNEQFF
j_gene: TRBJ2-1
v_gene: TRBV19
d_gene: TRBD2
len: 15
abundance: NA

CDR3nt: TGTGCCAGCAGTCCTAGAGCGGATAGCAATCAGCCCCAGCATTTT
CDR3aa: CASSPRADSNQPQHF
j_gene: TRBJ1-5
v_gene: TRBV27
d_gene: NA
len: 15
abundance: NA

CDR3nt: TGCGCCAGCAGCGGGGGGGGGTACAATGAGCAGTTCTTC
CDR3aa: CASSGGGYNEQFF
j_gene: TRBJ2-1
v_gene: TRBV5-1
d_gene: TRBD2
len: 13
abundance: NA

CDR3nt: TGCGCCAGCTCGCCCCCGGGGGTGAAAGAGACCCAGTACTTC
CDR3aa: CASSPPGVKETQYF
j_gene: TRBJ2-5
v_gene: TRBV4-1
d_gene: NA
len: 14
abundance: NA

CDR3nt: TGCGCCAGCAGCCGCACACAGGGCACAGATACGCAGTATTTT
CDR3aa: CASSRTQGTDTQYF
j_gene: TRBJ2-3
v_gene: TRBV5-1
d_gene: NA
len: 14
abundance: NA

CDR3nt: TGCGCCAGCAGCTTGGGACAGACCATGAACACTGAAGCTTTCTTT
CDR3aa: CASSLGQTMNTEAFF
j_gene: TRBJ1-1
v_gene: TRBV5-1
d_gene: NA
len: 15
abundance: NA

CDR3nt: TGTGCCAGCAGCGGAAGGGGACAGATGAACACTGAAGCTTTCTTT
CDR3aa: CASSGRGQMNTEAFF
j_gene: TRBJ1-1
v_gene: TRBV9
d_gene: TRBD1
len: 15
abundance: NA

CDR3nt: TGTGCCAGTAGTCCCACTGCCGGCGGATGGAACACCGGGGAGCTGTTTTTT
CDR3aa: CASSPTAGGWNTGELFF
j_gene: TRBJ2-2
v_gene: TRBV19
d_gene: NA
len: 17
abundance: NA